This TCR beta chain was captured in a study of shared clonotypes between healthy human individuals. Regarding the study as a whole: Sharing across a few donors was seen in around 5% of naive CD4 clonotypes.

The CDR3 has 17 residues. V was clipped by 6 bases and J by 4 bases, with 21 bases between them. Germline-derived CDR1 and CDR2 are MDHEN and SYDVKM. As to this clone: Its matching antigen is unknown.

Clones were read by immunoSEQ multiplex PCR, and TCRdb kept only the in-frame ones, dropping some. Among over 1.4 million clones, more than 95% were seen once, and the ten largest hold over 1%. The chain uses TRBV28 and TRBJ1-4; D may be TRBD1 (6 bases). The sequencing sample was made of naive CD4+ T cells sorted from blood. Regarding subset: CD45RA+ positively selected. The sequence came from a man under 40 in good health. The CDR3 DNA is TGTGCCAGCAGCCCCCCGGGACAAGGGGCCATTAATGAAAAACTGTTTTTT. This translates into CASSPPGQGAINEKLFF.